Here is one T cell receptor beta chain with its context. The sample comes from a study of T cell changes during pregnancy in multiple sclerosis. The germline gives CDR1 GTSNPN, CDR2 SVGIG (reference sequence). This CDR3 region has 14 residues. V lost 5 bases to trimming and J lost 4 bases; unmatched junction nucleotides: 4. Measured with immunoSEQ multiplex PCR; TCRdb has only the in-frame clones, and not every one. The table shows around 110,000 clones, with just under 95% occurring only once. The specimen comprised peripheral blood, sampled in the third trimester of pregnancy. The TCR originated in a female donor in good health, enrolled as a control in a pregnancy study. This sequence joins TRBV30 and TRBJ1-5; TRBD1 aligns across 11 bases. The CDR3 sequence is CAWSRDRGNQPQHF. The CDR3 bases are TGTGCCTGGTCCCGGGACAGGGGGAATCAGCCCCAGCATTTT.